This TCR beta chain comes out of a study of radiation and T cells in renal cell carcinoma. TCRdb's table, derived via immunoSEQ multiplex PCR, lists solely in-frame clones and lacks some. Of roughly 13,000 clones listed, approximately 54% are singletons. This clone was detected a few times. Described treatment: treatment-naive control, cytoreductive nephrectomy. Control samples are tumors resected by cytoreductive nephrectomy without prior radiation. Germline CDR1 and CDR2: MNHEY and SVGAGI. There are 14 residues in the CDR3. V shed 6 bases and J 2 bases; nucleotides not matched to a gene: 5. Sample: tumor tissue, taken from a patient whose treatment was nephrectomy without radiotherapy. The sequence came from a man in his fifties with renal cell carcinoma. The rearrangement uses TRBV6-5 and TRBJ2-3; TRBD2 agrees at 7 bases. This CDR3 is CASRRLASTDTQYF. CDR3 coding DNA: TGTGCCAGCAGACGACTAGCTTCCACAGATACGCAGTATTTT.